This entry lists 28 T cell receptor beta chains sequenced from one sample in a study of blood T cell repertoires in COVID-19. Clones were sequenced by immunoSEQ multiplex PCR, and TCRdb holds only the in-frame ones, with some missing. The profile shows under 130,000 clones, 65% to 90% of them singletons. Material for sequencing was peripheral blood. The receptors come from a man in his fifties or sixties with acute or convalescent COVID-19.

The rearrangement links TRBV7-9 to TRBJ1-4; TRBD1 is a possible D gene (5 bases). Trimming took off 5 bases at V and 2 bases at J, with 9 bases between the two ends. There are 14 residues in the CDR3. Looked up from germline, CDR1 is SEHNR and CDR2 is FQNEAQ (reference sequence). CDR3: CASSQGSTNEKLFF. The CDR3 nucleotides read TGTGCCAGCAGCCAGGGCAGCACTAATGAAAAACTGTTTTTT.

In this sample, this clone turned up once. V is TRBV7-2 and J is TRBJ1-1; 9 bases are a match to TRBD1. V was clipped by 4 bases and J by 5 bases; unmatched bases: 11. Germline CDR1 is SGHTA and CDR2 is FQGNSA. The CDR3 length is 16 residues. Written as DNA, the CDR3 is TGTGCCAGCAGCTATCCAACAGGGGGCGTCGATACTGAAGCTTTCTTT. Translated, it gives CASSYPTGGVDTEAFF.

The CDR3 nucleotides read TGTGCCACCCGCGGGGGTCGCAATCAGCCCCAGCATTTT. It translates to CATRGGRNQPQHF. J is TRBJ1-5 and V is TRBV6-5; tentatively, D is TRBD1 (5 bases). Germline lookup yields CDR1 MNHEY and CDR2 SVGAGI. Between the trimmed V and J ends, which lost 10 bases and 2 bases, there was a span of 12 bases. The CDR3 has 13 residues.

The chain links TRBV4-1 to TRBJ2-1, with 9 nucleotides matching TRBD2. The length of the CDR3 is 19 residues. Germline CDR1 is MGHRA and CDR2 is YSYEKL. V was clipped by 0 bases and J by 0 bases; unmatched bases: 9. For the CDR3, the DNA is TGCGCCAGCAGCCAAGATCCGACTAGCGGTCGGAGCTCCTACAATGAGCAGTTCTTC. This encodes CASSQDPTSGRSSYNEQFF.

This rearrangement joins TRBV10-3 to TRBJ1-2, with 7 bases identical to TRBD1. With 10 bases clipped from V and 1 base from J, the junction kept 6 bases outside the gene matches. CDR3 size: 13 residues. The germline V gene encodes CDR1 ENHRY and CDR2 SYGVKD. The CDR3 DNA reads TGTGCCACGCTGGACAGGAATAACTATGGCTACACCTTC. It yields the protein CATLDRNNYGYTF.

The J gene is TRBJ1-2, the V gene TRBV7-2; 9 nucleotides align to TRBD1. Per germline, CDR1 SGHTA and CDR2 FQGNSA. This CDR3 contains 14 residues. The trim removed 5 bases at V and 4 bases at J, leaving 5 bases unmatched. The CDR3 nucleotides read TGTGCCAGCAGCCCGGACAGGGGTGTCTATGGCTACACCTTC. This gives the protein CASSPDRGVYGYTF.

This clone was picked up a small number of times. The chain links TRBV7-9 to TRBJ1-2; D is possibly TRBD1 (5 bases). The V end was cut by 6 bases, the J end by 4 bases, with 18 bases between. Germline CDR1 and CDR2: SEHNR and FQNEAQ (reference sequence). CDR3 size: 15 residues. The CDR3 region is CASSHVAGFGYGYTF. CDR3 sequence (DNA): TGTGCCAGCAGTCACGTGGCAGGGTTCGGCTATGGCTACACCTTC.

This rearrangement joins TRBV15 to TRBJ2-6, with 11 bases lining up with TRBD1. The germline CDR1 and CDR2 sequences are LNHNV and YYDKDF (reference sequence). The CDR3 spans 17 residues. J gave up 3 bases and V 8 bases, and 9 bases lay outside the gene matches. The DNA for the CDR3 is TGTGCCACCGATCCGGGACAGGGGGACTTTGGGGCCAACGTCCTGACTTTC. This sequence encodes CATDPGQGDFGANVLTF.

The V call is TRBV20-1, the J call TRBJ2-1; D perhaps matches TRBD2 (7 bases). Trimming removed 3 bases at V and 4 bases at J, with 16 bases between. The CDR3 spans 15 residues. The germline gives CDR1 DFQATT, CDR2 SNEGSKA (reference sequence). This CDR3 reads CSASWGGGRYNEQFF. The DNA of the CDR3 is TGCAGTGCTAGTTGGGGGGGCGGGAGATACAATGAGCAGTTCTTC.

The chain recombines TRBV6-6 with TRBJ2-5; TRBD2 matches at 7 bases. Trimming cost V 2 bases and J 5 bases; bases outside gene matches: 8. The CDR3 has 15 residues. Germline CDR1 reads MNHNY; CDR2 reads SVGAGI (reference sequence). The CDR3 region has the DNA TGTGCCAGCAGTTACGGAACGGGAGGTATTGAGACCCAGTACTTC. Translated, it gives CASSYGTGGIETQYF.

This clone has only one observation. Here the CDR3 reads CASSIVGGSSYEQYF. For the CDR3, the DNA is TGTGCCAGTAGTATCGTCGGCGGAAGCTCCTACGAGCAGTACTTC. The chain combines TRBV19 with TRBJ2-7; D unresolved. The CDR3 sequence is 15 residues long. Per the germline V gene, CDR1 is LNHDA and CDR2 is SQIVND (reference sequence). V was trimmed by 3 bases and J by 0 bases, leaving 12 bases between them.

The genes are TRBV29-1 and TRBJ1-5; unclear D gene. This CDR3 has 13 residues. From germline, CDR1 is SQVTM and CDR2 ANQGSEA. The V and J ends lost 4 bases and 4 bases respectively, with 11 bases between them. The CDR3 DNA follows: TGCAGCGTTGCAGAAAATCGGAATCAGCCCCAGCATTTT. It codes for CSVAENRNQPQHF.

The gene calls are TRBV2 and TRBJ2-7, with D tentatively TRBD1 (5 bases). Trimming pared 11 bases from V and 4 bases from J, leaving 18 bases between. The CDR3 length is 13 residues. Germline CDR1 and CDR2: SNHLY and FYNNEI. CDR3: CALGSVGRYEQYF. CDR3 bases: TGTGCCTTAGGCTCAGTGGGGCGTTACGAGCAGTACTTC.

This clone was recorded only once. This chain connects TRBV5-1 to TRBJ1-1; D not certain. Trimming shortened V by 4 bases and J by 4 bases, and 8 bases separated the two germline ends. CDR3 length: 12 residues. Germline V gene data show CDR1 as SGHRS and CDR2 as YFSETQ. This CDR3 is CASSIPGTEAFF. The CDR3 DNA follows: TGCGCCAGCAGCATCCCGGGCACTGAAGCTTTCTTT.

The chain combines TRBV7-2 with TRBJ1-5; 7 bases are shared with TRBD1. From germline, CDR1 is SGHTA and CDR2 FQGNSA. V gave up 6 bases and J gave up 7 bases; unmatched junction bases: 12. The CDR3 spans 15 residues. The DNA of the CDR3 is TGTGCCAGCAGTACGCAGGAGGGGGCAAACCAGCCCCAGCATTTT. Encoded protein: CASSTQEGANQPQHF.

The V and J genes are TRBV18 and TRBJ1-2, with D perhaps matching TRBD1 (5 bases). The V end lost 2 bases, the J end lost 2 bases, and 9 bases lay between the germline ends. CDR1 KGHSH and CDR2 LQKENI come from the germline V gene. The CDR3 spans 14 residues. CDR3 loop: CASSPAGLNYGYTF. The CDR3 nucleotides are TGTGCCAGCTCACCAGCAGGGCTCAACTATGGCTACACCTTC. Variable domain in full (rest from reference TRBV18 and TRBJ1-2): NAGVMQNPRHLVRRRGQEARLRCSPMKGHSHVYWYRQLPEEGLKFMVYLQKENIIDESGMPKERFSAEFPKEGPSILRIQQVVRGDSAAYFCASSPAGLNYGYTFGSGTRLTVV.

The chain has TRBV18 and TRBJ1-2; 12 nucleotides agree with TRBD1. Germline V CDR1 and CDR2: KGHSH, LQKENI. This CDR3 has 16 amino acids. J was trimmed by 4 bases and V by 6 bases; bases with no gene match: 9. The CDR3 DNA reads TGTGCCAGCTCTCGCGGGACAGGGGGCTATGGCTATGGCTACACCTTC. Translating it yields CASSRGTGGYGYGYTF. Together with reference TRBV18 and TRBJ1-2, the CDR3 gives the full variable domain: NAGVMQNPRHLVRRRGQEARLRCSPMKGHSHVYWYRQLPEEGLKFMVYLQKENIIDESGMPKERFSAEFPKEGPSILRIQQVVRGDSAAYFCASSRGTGGYGYGYTFGSGTRLTVV.

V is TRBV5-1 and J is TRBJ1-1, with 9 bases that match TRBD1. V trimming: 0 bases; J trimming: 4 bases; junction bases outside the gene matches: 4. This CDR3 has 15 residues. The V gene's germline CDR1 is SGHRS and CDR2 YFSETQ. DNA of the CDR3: TGCGCCAGCAGCTTGGAAGGGACAGGGTTCACTGAAGCTTTCTTT. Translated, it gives CASSLEGTGFTEAFF.

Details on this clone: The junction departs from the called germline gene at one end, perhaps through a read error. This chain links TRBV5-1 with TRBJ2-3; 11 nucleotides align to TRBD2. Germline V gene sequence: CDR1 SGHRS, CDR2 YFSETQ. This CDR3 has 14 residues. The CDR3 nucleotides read TGCGCCAGCAGCCCCTCGACCACTAGCGGGAGTCTTCATTTT. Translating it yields CASSPSTTSGSLHF.

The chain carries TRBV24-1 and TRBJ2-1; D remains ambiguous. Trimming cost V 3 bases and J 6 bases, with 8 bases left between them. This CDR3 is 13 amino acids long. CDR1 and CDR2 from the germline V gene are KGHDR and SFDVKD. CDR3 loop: CATSDTRTNEQFF. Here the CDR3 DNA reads TGTGCCACCAGTGATACTCGAACCAATGAGCAGTTCTTC.

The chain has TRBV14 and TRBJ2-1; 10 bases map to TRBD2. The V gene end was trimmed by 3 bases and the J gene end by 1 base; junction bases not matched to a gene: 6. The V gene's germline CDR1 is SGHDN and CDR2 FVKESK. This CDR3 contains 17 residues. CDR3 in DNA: TGTGCCAGCAGCCAGCGGACTAGCGGATCATCCTACAATGAGCAGTTCTTC. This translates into CASSQRTSGSSYNEQFF.

CDR3 residues: CASNVRLAVTYNEQFF. The CDR3 nucleotides are TGCGCCAGCAACGTCCGACTAGCGGTCACCTACAATGAGCAGTTCTTC. The rearrangement joins TRBV10-2 to TRBJ2-1, with TRBD2 matching over 9 bases. The CDR3 totals 16 residues. Germline CDR1 and CDR2: WSHSY and SAAADI. Unmatched junction bases numbered 9, after V lost 7 bases and J lost 2 bases.

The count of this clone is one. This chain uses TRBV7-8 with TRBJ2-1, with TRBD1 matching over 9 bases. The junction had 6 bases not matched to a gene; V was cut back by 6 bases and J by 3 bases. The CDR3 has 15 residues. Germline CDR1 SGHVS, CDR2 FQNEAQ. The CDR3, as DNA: TGTGCCAGCAGGACAGGGGGGAGAGACTACAATGAGCAGTTCTTC. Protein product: CASRTGGRDYNEQFF.

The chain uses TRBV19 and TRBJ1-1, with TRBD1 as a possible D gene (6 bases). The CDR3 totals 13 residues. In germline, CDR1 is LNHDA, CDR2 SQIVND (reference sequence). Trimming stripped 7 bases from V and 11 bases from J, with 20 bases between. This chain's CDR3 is CASTASQGVKAFF. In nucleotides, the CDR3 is TGTGCCAGTACGGCTTCACAGGGAGTAAAGGCTTTCTTT.

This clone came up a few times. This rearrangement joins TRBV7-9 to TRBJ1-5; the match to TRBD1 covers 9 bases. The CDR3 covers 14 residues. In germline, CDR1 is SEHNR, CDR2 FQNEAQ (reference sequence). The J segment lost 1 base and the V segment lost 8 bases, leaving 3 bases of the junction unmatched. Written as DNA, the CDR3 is TGTGCCAGCGCTGACAGGGGGAGCAATCAGCCCCAGCATTTT. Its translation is CASADRGSNQPQHF.

CDR3 protein: CASSLWGGGYTF. For the CDR3, the DNA is TGTGCCAGCAGTTTATGGGGAGGTGGCTACACCTTC. This chain links TRBV2 with TRBJ1-2; D is ambiguous. CDR1 is SNHLY and CDR2 is FYNNEI in the germline V gene. Trimming cost V 5 bases and J 7 bases, with 11 bases left between them. CDR3 length: 12 amino acids. The complete variable domain, with remaining parts taken from reference TRBV2 and TRBJ1-2, reads EPEVTQTPSHQVTQMGQEVILRCVPISNHLYFYWYRQILGQKVEFLVSFYNNEISEKSEIFDDQFSVERPDGSNFTLKIRSTKLEDSAMYFCASSLWGGGYTFGSGTRLTVV.

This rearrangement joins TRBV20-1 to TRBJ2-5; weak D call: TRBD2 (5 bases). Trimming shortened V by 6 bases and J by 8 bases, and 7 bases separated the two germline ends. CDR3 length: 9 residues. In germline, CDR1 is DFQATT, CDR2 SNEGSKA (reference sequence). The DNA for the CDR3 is TGCAGTGCCCCGGGAACCCAGTACTTC. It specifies CSAPGTQYF.

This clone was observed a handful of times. CDR3 sequence reads: CASSEDPSEAYGYTF. CDR3 coding DNA: TGTGCCAGCAGTGAAGACCCCAGCGAAGCCTATGGCTACACCTTC. The chain has TRBV6-1 and TRBJ1-2; D is uncertain. V dropped 1 base and J dropped 4 bases, with 13 bases sitting between them. The CDR3 is made up of 15 amino acids. The V gene's germline CDR1 is MNHNS and CDR2 SASEGT.